The 27 T cell receptor beta chains listed next were all sequenced from one sample in a study of cytomegalovirus exposure and HLA in healthy donors. Amplification used 60 Vbeta primers and 13 Jbeta primers. TCRdb keeps only in-frame clones here, not all; method: immunoSEQ multiplex PCR. The sample records around 200,000 clones, roughly 84% being singletons. Sequencing used PBMCs. Every receptor here comes from a woman aged 45-65 years in good health and CMV-seropositive.

The table lists this clone with a count of one. This sequence joins TRBV11-1 and TRBJ2-1, with 12 bases lining up with TRBD2. With 5 bases clipped from V and 6 bases from J, the junction kept 5 bases outside the gene matches. Germline V gene lookup returns CDR1 SGHAT and CDR2 FQDESV (reference sequence). The CDR3 length is 15 residues. As DNA, the CDR3 is TGTGCCAGCAGCGTAGGGACTAGCGGGTTCAATGAGCAGTTCTTC. Protein product: CASSVGTSGFNEQFF.

The gene calls are TRBV6-1 and TRBJ1-5; TRBD1 matches 7 bases. CDR1 MNHNS and CDR2 SASEGT come from the germline V gene. V was clipped by 11 bases and J by 6 bases; unmatched bases: 7. The CDR3 covers 12 residues. DNA for the CDR3: TGTGCCTCCAGACAGGGTAGTCAGCCCCAGCATTTT. This gives the protein CASRQGSQPQHF.

The chain combines TRBV25-1 with TRBJ1-1; D gene uncertain. This CDR3 comprises 13 residues. Germline V gene sequence: CDR1 MGHDK, CDR2 SYGVNS. V gave up 1 base and J gave up 2 bases, with 5 bases separating them. The CDR3 protein is CASSESFNTEAFF. CDR3 in DNA: TGTGCCAGCAGTGAATCCTTTAACACTGAAGCTTTCTTT. Complete variable domain (other parts from reference TRBV25-1 and TRBJ1-1): EADIYQTPRYLVIGTGKKITLECSQTMGHDKMYWYQQDPGMELHLIHYSYGVNSTEKGDLSSESTVSRIRTEHFPLTLESARPSHTSQYLCASSESFNTEAFFGQGTRLTVV.

The chain joins TRBV7-8 to TRBJ2-1, with 10 bases lining up with TRBD1. The CDR3 length is 15 residues. Trimming removed 4 bases from V and 3 bases from J; junction bases left unmatched: 3. CDR1 and CDR2 (germline): SGHVS, FQNEAQ. Here the CDR3 reads CASSSRTGGYNEQFF. The CDR3 DNA follows: TGTGCCAGCAGCTCCAGGACAGGGGGCTACAATGAGCAGTTCTTC. The whole variable domain, remainder taken from reference TRBV7-8 and TRBJ2-1, is GAGVSQSPRYKVAKRGQDVALRCDPISGHVSLFWYQQALGQGPEFLTYFQNEAQLDKSGLPSDRFFAERPEGSVSTLKIQRTQQEDSAVYLCASSSRTGGYNEQFFGPGTRLTVL.

V and J are TRBV27 and TRBJ1-4; TRBD1 might be the D (5 bases). Trimming left V 3 bases short and J 4 bases short, with 9 bases between. Per the germline V gene, CDR1 is MNHEY and CDR2 is SMNVEV (reference sequence). The CDR3 is made up of 14 amino acids. The CDR3 reads CASSFQGYNEKLFF. CDR3 sequence (DNA): TGTGCCAGCAGTTTCCAGGGTTATAATGAAAAACTGTTTTTT.

The V and J genes are TRBV30 and TRBJ1-2, with 7 positions matching TRBD1. Trimming at V came to 4 bases and at J to 4 bases, leaving 9 bases not matched to a gene. The CDR3 extends over 14 amino acids. CDR1 and CDR2 (germline): GTSNPN, SVGIG (reference sequence). In nucleotides, the CDR3 is TGTGCCTGGACCATCCAGGGGGACACCTATGGCTACACCTTC. This translates into CAWTIQGDTYGYTF.

The chain uses TRBV29-1 and TRBJ1-2, with TRBD1 identical over 7 bases. The CDR3 is 14 amino acids. Trimming cost V 6 bases and J 4 bases; bases outside gene matches: 11. The germline V gene has CDR1 SQVTM and CDR2 ANQGSEA. The CDR3 is CSVTGSRTLYGYTF. As DNA, the CDR3 is TGCAGCGTGACAGGGAGCCGAACTCTCTATGGCTACACCTTC.

CDR3 in amino acids: CASSFSGGDQETQYF. The CDR3 DNA reads as TGTGCCAGCAGCTTTAGCGGGGGGGACCAAGAGACCCAGTACTTC. This chain uses TRBV9 with TRBJ2-5, with 11 bases matching TRBD2. V was pared by 4 bases and J by 0 bases, with 2 bases of the junction left unmatched. CDR1 is SGDLS and CDR2 is YYNGEE in the germline V gene. The CDR3 extends over 15 amino acids.

The chain joins TRBV6-5 to TRBJ1-4; weak D call: TRBD1 (6 bases). Germline V gene sequence: CDR1 MNHEY, CDR2 SVGAGI. The CDR3 length is 14 residues. V was shortened by 6 bases and J by 7 bases, with 15 bases between the two germline ends. CDR3 sequence (DNA): TGTGCCAGCAGGAGGGGGGGCGCGAGTGAAAAACTGTTTTTT. Translation: CASRRGGASEKLFF.

This clone was recorded once. The chain is built from TRBV28 and TRBJ1-2; 7 nucleotides agree with TRBD1. CDR1 MDHEN and CDR2 SYDVKM come from the germline V gene. Trimming at V came to 5 bases and at J to 12 bases, leaving 15 bases not matched to a gene. The CDR3 runs 14 residues. CDR3 amino acids: CASSPSDRTHKDTF. The CDR3, as DNA: TGTGCCAGCAGTCCCTCGGACAGGACCCACAAAGACACCTTC.

Only a few counts were recorded for this clone. The J gene is TRBJ1-1, the V gene TRBV2; D not resolved. Germline loops: CDR1 SNHLY, CDR2 FYNNEI. There are 14 residues in the CDR3. Trimming pared 8 bases from V and 0 bases from J, leaving 13 bases between. The CDR3 DNA reads TGTGCCAGCCAATCCGGGATTCTGAACACTGAAGCTTTCTTT. Translated: CASQSGILNTEAFF.

This clone was detected only once. J is TRBJ2-1 and V is TRBV4-2, with 14 bases matching TRBD2. The germline V gene encodes CDR1 LGHNA and CDR2 YNFKEQ. The trim removed 0 bases at V and 14 bases at J, leaving 6 bases unmatched. The length of the CDR3 is 15 residues. The CDR3 DNA follows: TGTGCCAGCAGCCAAGACAGACTAGCGGGGGGGTGGGAGTTCTTC. Translation: CASSQDRLAGGWEFF.

The chain recombines TRBV7-9 with TRBJ2-5; 7 positions agree with TRBD1. Germline trimming cut 2 bases from V and 3 bases from J; bases unmatched to any gene: 9. Germline CDR1 reads SEHNR; CDR2 reads FQNEAQ (reference sequence). The CDR3 runs to 16 residues. The CDR3 reads CASSLLAGGLKETQYF. As DNA, the CDR3 is TGTGCCAGCAGCTTACTAGCAGGGGGATTAAAAGAGACCCAGTACTTC.

In DNA, the CDR3 is TGTGCCAGTAGTATCGGCGGGGAAGAGACCCAGTACTTC. It specifies CASSIGGEETQYF. V is TRBV19 and J is TRBJ2-5; the D gene is possibly TRBD2 (6 bases). CDR1 and CDR2 (germline): LNHDA, SQIVND (reference sequence). The V gene lost 3 bases and the J gene lost 3 bases, with 8 bases spanning the gap. The CDR3 runs 13 residues. Supplemented by reference TRBV19 and TRBJ2-5, the full variable domain reads DGGITQSPKYLFRKEGQNVTLSCEQNLNHDAMYWYRQDPGQGLRLIYYSQIVNDFQKGDIAEGYSVSREKKESFPLTVTSAQKNPTAFYLCASSIGGEETQYFGPGTRLLVL.

The J gene is TRBJ1-2, the V gene TRBV6-4; unclear D gene. This CDR3 is built from 12 residues. V shed 1 base and J shed 8 bases, with 8 bases lying between them. Per germline, CDR1 MRHNA and CDR2 SNTAGT. The DNA for the CDR3 is TGTGCCAGCAGTGACTTAAGAGGAGGCTACACCTTC. Protein product: CASSDLRGGYTF.

This chain connects TRBV5-4 to TRBJ2-7; maybe TRBD1 (5 bases). The V gene's germline CDR1 is SGHNT and CDR2 YYREEE (reference sequence). Trimming stripped 0 bases from V and 5 bases from J, with 12 bases between. This CDR3 comprises 14 residues. The DNA for the CDR3 is TGTGCCAGCAGCTTGGAGCAGGGTCTGAACGAGCAGTACTTC. The encoded protein is CASSLEQGLNEQYF.

The gene calls are TRBV28 and TRBJ2-1; 8 nucleotides line up with TRBD2. The length of the CDR3 is 16 residues. J was trimmed by 8 bases and V by 1 base; bases with no gene match: 10. The germline gives CDR1 MDHEN, CDR2 SYDVKM. The CDR3, as DNA: TGTGCCAGCAGTTTATTGACCCCGGGGGGGCGGCATGAGCAGTTCTTC. It yields the protein CASSLLTPGGRHEQFF.

In this sample, this clone turned up once. This sequence joins TRBV16 and TRBJ2-5; a weak D match, TRBD1 (6 bases). Trimming pared 1 base from V and 1 base from J, leaving 7 bases between. The CDR3 loop spans 14 amino acids. In germline, CDR1 is KGHSY, CDR2 FQNENV. The CDR3 nucleotides are TGTGCCAGCAGCCAATGGGACACCCAAGAGACCCAGTACTTC. It specifies CASSQWDTQETQYF.

V gene TRBV28 combines with J gene TRBJ1-2, with 8 positions matching TRBD1. This CDR3 spans 14 amino acids. Germline V gene data show CDR1 as MDHEN and CDR2 as SYDVKM. V gave up 7 bases and J gave up 2 bases; unmatched junction bases: 6. In DNA, the CDR3 is TGTGCCAGCACCCGGGACAGGAAAAACTATGGCTACACCTTC. Protein: CASTRDRKNYGYTF.

This clone has just one count. The V gene is TRBV28, the J gene TRBJ2-2; 9 nucleotides align to TRBD1. There are 14 residues in the CDR3. In germline, CDR1 is MDHEN, CDR2 SYDVKM. Trimming cost V 5 bases and J 5 bases; bases outside gene matches: 3. The CDR3 loop is CASSGTGSTGELFF. The CDR3 region has the DNA TGTGCCAGCAGTGGGACAGGGTCTACCGGGGAGCTGTTTTTT. Combining the CDR3 with reference TRBV28 and TRBJ2-2 gives the whole variable domain DVKVTQSSRYLVKRTGEKVFLECVQDMDHENMFWYRQDPGLGLRLIYFSYDVKMKEKGDIPEGYSVSREKKERFSLILESASTNQTSMYLCASSGTGSTGELFFGEGSRLTVL.

The chain uses TRBV4-3 and TRBJ2-7; D may be TRBD1 (6 bases). Deletions cut 1 base from V and 4 bases from J, with 14 bases between. The CDR3 spans 15 residues. Germline V gene sequence: CDR1 LGHNA, CDR2 YSLEER. Here the CDR3 reads CASSQGRTAFYEQYF. CDR3 DNA: TGCGCCAGCAGCCAAGGGCGGACAGCCTTTTACGAGCAGTACTTC.

The chain combines TRBV7-2 with TRBJ1-6; the D is unclear. Trimming cost V 6 bases and J 9 bases, with 18 bases left between them. CDR3 length equals 15 residues. The germline V gene has CDR1 SGHTA and CDR2 FQGNSA. The CDR3 nucleotides read TGTGCCAGCAGGTTAAACAGCGGCATGGGTTCACCCCTCCACTTT. Protein product: CASRLNSGMGSPLHF.

The V gene is TRBV5-8, the J gene TRBJ2-1; weak D call: TRBD1 (6 bases). The CDR3 spans 13 residues. Trimming cost V 1 base and J 7 bases, with 9 bases left between them. Germline V gene lookup returns CDR1 SGHTS and CDR2 YDEGEE. This CDR3 is CASSLRQENEQFF. Written as DNA, the CDR3 is TGTGCCAGCAGCTTGCGACAGGAGAATGAGCAGTTCTTC.

This clone was seen just once. V is TRBV4-2 and J is TRBJ2-7; 9 positions match TRBD2. Germline V gene sequence: CDR1 LGHNA, CDR2 YNFKEQ. The CDR3 length is 15 residues. Losses at the gene ends were 1 base for V and 3 bases for J; bases not matched to a gene: 4. The CDR3 sequence: CASSQALAGVYEQYF. The CDR3 bases are TGTGCCAGCAGCCAAGCGTTAGCGGGGGTCTACGAGCAGTACTTC.

This chain links TRBV7-2 with TRBJ2-7; D may be TRBD1 (6 bases). Germline lookup yields CDR1 SGHTA and CDR2 FQGNSA. With 4 bases removed from V and 5 bases from J, the gap between germline ends came to 12 bases. CDR3 length equals 13 residues. The CDR3 protein is CASSSYRVNEQYF. DNA of the CDR3: TGTGCCAGCAGCTCCTACAGGGTAAACGAGCAGTACTTC.

As for this clone: One junction end does not reproduce the germline sequence, and a read error may be involved. The chain is built from TRBV5-6 and TRBJ2-1; TRBD2 aligns across 8 bases. This CDR3 region has 11 residues. Germline V gene lookup returns CDR1 SGHDT and CDR2 YYEEEE. Here the CDR3 DNA reads TGTGCCAGCAGCGAGGGACTAGGAGGGCTCTTC. Translating it yields CASSEGLGGLF. Full variable domain (rest looked up from reference TRBV5-6 and TRBJ2-1): DAGVTQSPTHLIKTRGQQVTLRCSPKSGHDTVSWYQQALGQGPQFIFQYYEEEERQRGNFPDRFSGHQFPNYSSELNVNALLLGDSALYLCASSEGLGGLFGPGTRLTVL.

The CDR3 sequence: CASSGGLAYNEQFF. The CDR3 coding sequence is TGCGCCAGCAGCGGGGGACTGGCCTACAATGAGCAGTTCTTC. V is TRBV5-1 and J is TRBJ2-1; a weak D match, TRBD2 (6 bases). CDR3 length equals 14 residues. With 4 bases removed from V and 2 bases from J, the gap between germline ends came to 10 bases. The germline CDR1 and CDR2 sequences are SGHRS and YFSETQ.